A single sample is the source of the 14 T cell receptor beta chains below, sequenced in a study of T cells in Graves' hyperthyroidism and ophthalmopathy. Amplified regions were TCR beta CDR3 sequences from RNA transcripts. The TCR CDR3 first-round RT-PCR relied on the HTBI primer set. Using its own MiXCR run on the multiplex PCR reads, TCRdb lists one record per CDR3 protein. The sample includes some 760,000 distinct CDR3 sequences, approximately 14% of them seen just once. The sample consisted of blood. The receptor source for this set is a woman under 30 with Graves' hyperthyroidism.

This clonotype was detected many times. The V gene is TRBV12-3 or TRBV12-4, the J gene TRBJ1-1, with no clear D. The ends were cut back, 5 bases at V and 1 base at J, with 20 bases in the middle. The CDR3 runs 17 residues. The CDR3: CASSPLPSTLPNTEAFF. The CDR3, as DNA: TGTGCCAGCAGTCCCCTTCCCTCGACTCTTCCGAACACTGAAGCTTTCTTT.

This clonotype occurred many times. The chain recombines TRBV6-5 with TRBJ2-3, with D possibly TRBD2 on 6 matching bases. Per the germline V gene, CDR1 is MNHEY and CDR2 is SVGAGI. V was cut by 0 bases and J by 4 bases, with 11 bases left in between. The CDR3 totals 15 residues. The CDR3 coding sequence is TGTGCCAGCAGTTACTCCTCTTCTAGCGCAGATACGCAGTATTTT. As protein: CASSYSSSSADTQYF.

This clonotype occurred a few times. The V and J genes are TRBV15 and TRBJ1-5; 9 positions match TRBD1. J lost 8 bases, V lost 1 base, and 6 bases had no gene match. The CDR3 runs 15 residues. Germline V gene sequence: CDR1 LNHNV, CDR2 YYDKDF (reference sequence). The CDR3 loop reads CATSRVRTGAEPQHF. CDR3 in DNA: TGTGCCACCAGCAGAGTCCGGACAGGGGCGGAGCCCCAGCATTTT. Full variable domain (outside the CDR3, taken from reference TRBV15 and TRBJ1-5): DAMVIQNPRYQVTQFGKPVTLSCSQTLNHNVMYWYQQKSSQAPKLLFHYYDKDFNNEADTPDNFQSRRPNTSFCFLDIRSPGLGDTAMYLCATSRVRTGAEPQHFGDGTRLSIL.

This clonotype was detected many times. The genes are TRBV6-2 or TRBV6-3 and TRBJ1-1, with 9 nucleotides matching TRBD1. Unmatched junction bases numbered 13, after V lost 2 bases and J lost 0 bases. CDR1 is MNHEY, CDR2 SVGEGT, per germline. This CDR3 spans 19 amino acids. The CDR3 nucleotides read TGTGCCAGCAGTTACGAGGTTTGGGGACAGGGACCCATGAACACTGAAGCTTTCTTT. Amino acid sequence: CASSYEVWGQGPMNTEAFF.

This clonotype has just a few counts. V and J are TRBV30 and TRBJ2-3; TRBD1 or TRBD2 may be the D gene (6 bases each). Germline loops: CDR1 GTSNPN, CDR2 SVGIG (reference sequence). The CDR3 is made up of 16 amino acids. Trimming cost V 7 bases and J 3 bases, with 23 bases left between them. This chain's CDR3 is CALSRSGGGRTDTQYF. CDR3 nucleotides: TGTGCCTTATCCCGAAGCGGAGGGGGAAGGACAGATACGCAGTATTTT. The whole variable domain, remainder taken from reference TRBV30 and TRBJ2-3, is SQTIHQWPATLVQPVGSPLSLECTVEGTSNPNLYWYRQAAGRGLQLLFYSVGIGQISSEVPQNLSASRPQDRQFILSSKKLLLSDSGFYLCALSRSGGGRTDTQYFGPGTRLTVL.

The CDR3: CASSQVGQPRYTF. DNA of the CDR3: TGCGCCAGCAGCCAAGTCGGACAGCCGCGCTACACCTTC. V is TRBV4-3 and J is TRBJ1-2; TRBD1 is a possible D gene (6 bases). This CDR3 spans 13 amino acids. Germline CDR1 is LGHNA and CDR2 is YSLEER. Trimming pared 1 base from V and 9 bases from J, leaving 12 bases between.

The gene calls are TRBV19 and TRBJ2-2; D may be TRBD2 (5 bases). Looked up from germline, CDR1 is LNHDA and CDR2 is SQIVND (reference sequence). The CDR3 covers 14 residues. Trimming removed 1 base from V and 6 bases from J, with 9 bases in between. CDR3 DNA sequence: TGTGCCAGTAGTATAGTAGCGCGGGCCGGGGAGCTGTTTTTT. Residues: CASSIVARAGELFF.

In regard to this clonotype: Germline is not matched at one junction end, which may reflect a read error. V is TRBV5-1 and J is TRBJ2-1; TRBD2 might be the D (6 bases). The CDR3 totals 14 residues. Germline values: CDR1 SGHRS, CDR2 YFSETQ. The DNA of the CDR3 is TGCGCCAGCAGCTTGACTAGCTCCGACAATGAGCAGTTCTTC. Protein: CASSLTSSDNEQFF.

Details on this clonotype: A far larger clone is off by one base, so a read error is likely. The J gene is TRBJ2-7, the V gene TRBV15, with a tentative D call TRBD2 (6 bases). Germline assignment: CDR1 LNHNV and CDR2 YYDKDF (reference sequence). V was clipped by 5 bases and J by 0 bases, with 8 bases between them. The CDR3 covers 13 residues. The CDR3 nucleotides are TGTGCCACCAGCCGGGGGACCTCCTACGAGCAGTACTTC. As protein: CATSRGTSYEQYF.

The chain employs TRBV20-1 and TRBJ2-4, with TRBD2 identical over 7 bases. Per germline, CDR1 DFQATT and CDR2 SNEGSKA (reference sequence). The junction had 6 bases not matched to a gene; V was cut back by 3 bases and J by 1 base. This CDR3 comprises 15 residues. The CDR3 DNA follows: TGCAGTGCTAGGGCCAGCGGGACGGCCAAAAACATTCAGTACTTC. Its protein product is CSARASGTAKNIQYF.

Ten or more counts support this clonotype. The chain couples TRBV3-1 to TRBJ2-7, with no clear D. Trimming took 1 base from V and 4 from J, leaving 5 bases between them. This CDR3 region has 12 residues. Germline CDR1 LGHDT, CDR2 YNNKEL (reference sequence). CDR3 in DNA: TGTGCCAGCAGCCAAGTGGCTTACGAGCAGTACTTC. Translation: CASSQVAYEQYF.

The J gene is TRBJ1-5, the V gene TRBV20-1; 9 bases align to TRBD1. Germline V gives CDR1 DFQATT, CDR2 SNEGSKA (reference sequence). V shed 3 bases and J 5 bases; nucleotides not matched to a gene: 8. This CDR3 has 15 residues. The CDR3 is CSASSTGGGDQPQHF. CDR3 nucleotide sequence: TGCAGTGCTAGCTCGACAGGGGGAGGTGATCAGCCCCAGCATTTT.

This clonotype was observed at least ten times. The rearrangement joins TRBV20-1 to TRBJ2-3; 8 positions agree with TRBD1. The V and J ends lost 6 bases and 3 bases, in that order; junction bases with no gene match: 5. CDR1 is DFQATT, CDR2 SNEGSKA, per germline (reference sequence). The CDR3 sequence is 13 residues long. The CDR3 spells CSAPTGATDTQYF. The CDR3 DNA follows: TGCAGTGCCCCGACAGGGGCAACAGATACGCAGTATTTT.

The chain combines TRBV4-3 with TRBJ2-7, with D possibly TRBD1 on 5 matching bases. The germline V gene encodes CDR1 LGHNA and CDR2 YSLEER. V was pared by 0 bases and J by 3 bases, with 15 bases between. This CDR3 has 16 amino acids. The CDR3 reads CASSQDWGSRYYEQYF. DNA for the CDR3: TGCGCCAGCAGCCAAGATTGGGGCAGTCGGTACTACGAGCAGTACTTC.